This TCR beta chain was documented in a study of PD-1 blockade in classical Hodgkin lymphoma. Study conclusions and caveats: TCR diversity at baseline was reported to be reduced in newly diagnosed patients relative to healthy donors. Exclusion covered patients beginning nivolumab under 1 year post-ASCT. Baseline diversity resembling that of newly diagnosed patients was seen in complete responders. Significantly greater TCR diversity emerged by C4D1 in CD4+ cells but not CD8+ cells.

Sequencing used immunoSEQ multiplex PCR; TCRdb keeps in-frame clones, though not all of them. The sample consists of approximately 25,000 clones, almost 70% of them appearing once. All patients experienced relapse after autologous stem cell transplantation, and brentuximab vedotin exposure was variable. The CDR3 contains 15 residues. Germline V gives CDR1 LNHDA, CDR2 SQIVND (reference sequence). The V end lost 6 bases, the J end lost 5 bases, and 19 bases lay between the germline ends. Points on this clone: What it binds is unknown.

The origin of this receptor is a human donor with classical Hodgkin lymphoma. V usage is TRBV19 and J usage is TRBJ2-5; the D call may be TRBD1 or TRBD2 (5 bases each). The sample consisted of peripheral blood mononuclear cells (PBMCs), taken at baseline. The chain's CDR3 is CASRNLTASGETQYF. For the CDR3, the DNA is TGTGCCAGTAGAAATCTGACAGCTTCGGGGGAGACCCAGTACTTC.